These 20 T cell receptor beta chains were sequenced from one sample in a study of OX40 agonist ivuxolimab in advanced cancers. The repertoire was sequenced with immunoSEQ multiplex PCR; TCRdb's copy has only in-frame clones and lacks some. The table has roughly 79,000 clones, under 90% seen once; the top ten hold roughly 0.5%. Sequenced material: CD4+ or CD8+ T cells sorted from blood, taken in a trial of the OX40 agonist ivuxolimab. Receptor source: an adult with an advanced solid tumor such as melanoma, head and neck, liver or kidney cancer.

The chain carries TRBV6-6 and TRBJ1-3; the D is unclear. Germline values: CDR1 MNHNY, CDR2 SVGAGI (reference sequence). The length of the CDR3 is 14 residues. Trimming stripped 5 bases from V and 0 bases from J, with 8 bases between. CDR3 bases: TGTGCCAGCAGTGGGCACGGCTCTGGAAACACCATATATTTT. This sequence encodes CASSGHGSGNTIYF.

This sequence joins TRBV7-2 and TRBJ1-1; D gene unclear. This CDR3 spans 13 amino acids. Trimming took off 2 bases at V and 1 base at J, with 5 bases between the two ends. The V gene's germline CDR1 is SGHTA and CDR2 FQGNSA. CDR3 in DNA: TGTGCCAGCAGCTTACAACAGAACACTGAAGCTTTCTTT. It encodes CASSLQQNTEAFF.

The chain carries TRBV28 and TRBJ2-2; 11 bases are shared with TRBD1. The germline gives CDR1 MDHEN, CDR2 SYDVKM. The CDR3 length is 17 residues. Trimming cost V 5 bases and J 4 bases; bases outside gene matches: 9. CDR3 nucleotides: TGTGCCAGCAGTCCCCGGGACAGGGGGGTTAGCACCGGGGAGCTGTTTTTT. Amino acid sequence: CASSPRDRGVSTGELFF.

This clone has a single count. The rearrangement uses TRBV28 and TRBJ1-6; D uncertain. V lost 3 bases, J lost 0 bases, and 9 bases lay in between. The V gene's germline CDR1 is MDHEN and CDR2 SYDVKM. The CDR3 has 16 amino acids. CDR3 nucleotides: TGTGCCAGCAGTTTGTGGGGTGGCTCCTATAATTCACCCCTCCACTTT. This encodes CASSLWGGSYNSPLHF.

The chain links TRBV5-1 to TRBJ2-3; D is ambiguous. Germline-derived CDR1 and CDR2 are SGHRS and YFSETQ. V gave up 1 base and J gave up 4 bases, with 10 bases separating them. The CDR3 contains 14 residues. The CDR3 sequence is CASSLILAADTQYF. CDR3 in DNA: TGCGCCAGCAGCTTGATCCTGGCAGCAGATACGCAGTATTTT.

The rearrangement uses TRBV28 and TRBJ2-1; the match to TRBD2 covers 11 bases. The germline V gene has CDR1 MDHEN and CDR2 SYDVKM. J lost 7 bases, V lost 4 bases, and 12 bases had no gene match. The length of the CDR3 is 17 residues. CDR3 protein: CASSSNTGTSGGNEQFF. The DNA of the CDR3 is TGTGCCAGCAGTTCAAACACCGGGACTAGCGGAGGGAATGAGCAGTTCTTC.

The chain has TRBV27 and TRBJ1-6; 10 bases are a match to TRBD1. After removal of 5 bases from V and 2 bases from J, the junction contained 6 bases not matched to a gene. Germline V gene data show CDR1 as MNHEY and CDR2 as SMNVEV (reference sequence). The CDR3 is 17 residues long. CDR3 in amino acids: CASSLGTGAAYNSPLHF. DNA of the CDR3: TGTGCCAGCAGTCTCGGGACAGGGGCGGCCTATAATTCACCCCTCCACTTT.

The chain employs TRBV9 and TRBJ2-3; weak D call: TRBD2 (6 bases). V was trimmed by 4 bases and J by 2 bases, leaving 20 bases between them. CDR3 length: 17 amino acids. In germline, CDR1 is SGDLS, CDR2 YYNGEE. The CDR3 coding sequence is TGTGCCAGCAGCCAATTTGGGGGGAGAGCGATCACAGATACGCAGTATTTT. Translating gives CASSQFGGRAITDTQYF.

The V and J genes are TRBV7-2 and TRBJ2-3, with TRBD2 as a possible D gene (6 bases). Trimming took 4 bases from V and 2 from J, leaving 13 bases between them. The CDR3 totals 15 residues. Per the germline V gene, CDR1 is SGHTA and CDR2 is FQGNSA. The CDR3, as DNA: TGTGCCAGCAGCTCAATGCGGGGCTCCACAGATACGCAGTATTTT. Protein product: CASSSMRGSTDTQYF.

The J gene is TRBJ1-4, the V gene TRBV19; D uncertain. V shed 5 bases and J shed 0 bases, with 10 bases lying between them. The germline gives CDR1 LNHDA, CDR2 SQIVND (reference sequence). The CDR3 loop spans 15 amino acids. CDR3: CASSYGDATNEKLFF. CDR3 sequence (DNA): TGTGCCAGTAGTTACGGTGATGCAACTAATGAAAAACTGTTTTTT.

This chain links TRBV9 with TRBJ2-5; 12 bases are a match to TRBD2. This CDR3 region has 15 residues. Germline V gene data show CDR1 as SGDLS and CDR2 as YYNGEE. V dropped 4 bases and J dropped 4; count of bases not matched to a gene: 5. CDR3 sequence: CASSPWTSGAETQYF. The CDR3 DNA is TGTGCCAGCAGCCCTTGGACTAGCGGGGCAGAGACCCAGTACTTC. Based on the CDR3 plus reference TRBV9 and TRBJ2-5, the full variable domain is DSGVTQTPKHLITATGQRVTLRCSPRSGDLSVYWYQQSLDQGLQFLIQYYNGEERAKGNILERFSAQQFPDLHSELNLSSLELGDSALYFCASSPWTSGAETQYFGPGTRLLVL.

The V and J genes are TRBV7-2 and TRBJ2-1; no clear D gene. Germline assignment: CDR1 SGHTA and CDR2 FQGNSA. Deletions cut 3 bases from V and 5 bases from J, with 5 bases between. This CDR3 is 12 amino acids long. The CDR3 region is CASSFQNNEQFF. The CDR3 nucleotides read TGTGCCAGCAGCTTTCAGAACAATGAGCAGTTCTTC.

This clone was counted once. The V gene is TRBV5-1, the J gene TRBJ1-2; D gene uncertain. Germline loops: CDR1 SGHRS, CDR2 YFSETQ. With 3 bases removed from V and 3 bases from J, the gap between germline ends came to 9 bases. This CDR3 is built from 13 residues. The CDR3 bases are TGCGCCAGCAGCTCTGACGGGGACTATGGCTACACCTTC. It codes for CASSSDGDYGYTF. The whole variable domain, filled in from reference TRBV5-1 and TRBJ1-2, reads KAGVTQTPRYLIKTRGQQVTLSCSPISGHRSVSWYQQTPGQGLQFLFEYFSETQRNKGNFPGRFSGRQFSNSRSEMNVSTLELGDSALYLCASSSDGDYGYTFGSGTRLTVV.

The rearrangement links TRBV5-1 to TRBJ2-2, with D possibly being TRBD1 or TRBD2 (5 bases each). Per the germline V gene, CDR1 is SGHRS and CDR2 is YFSETQ. Trimming took 0 bases from V and 7 from J, leaving 13 bases between them. This CDR3 comprises 15 residues. The CDR3 DNA sequence: TGCGCCAGCAGCTTGGAGTACGGGGCAGGCGGGGAGCTGTTTTTT. Translating gives CASSLEYGAGGELFF.

V gene TRBV6-4 combines with J gene TRBJ2-3; 10 bases match TRBD2. The ends lost 4 bases at V and 4 bases at J; junction bases unmatched: 5. Germline V gene lookup returns CDR1 MRHNA and CDR2 SNTAGT. The CDR3 contains 15 residues. CDR3 residues: CASSAGLANADTQYF. Written as DNA, the CDR3 is TGTGCCAGCAGTGCGGGACTAGCGAATGCAGATACGCAGTATTTT.

V gene TRBV2 combines with J gene TRBJ1-1, with D possibly matching TRBD1 (6 bases). Germline V lookup: CDR1 SNHLY, CDR2 FYNNEI. V was cut by 3 bases and J by 8 bases, with 13 bases left in between. This CDR3 is 13 amino acids long. DNA for the CDR3: TGTGCCAGCAGTGACTGGGAGGGGGACGAAGCTTTCTTT. This sequence encodes CASSDWEGDEAFF.

The chain links TRBV6-6 to TRBJ1-5, with D maybe TRBD1 (5 bases). V lost 0 bases, J lost 5 bases, and 11 bases lay in between. The length of the CDR3 is 15 residues. The germline V gene encodes CDR1 MNHNY and CDR2 SVGAGI (reference sequence). The DNA for the CDR3 is TGTGCCAGCAGTTACTCTGCCAGGGACCATCAGCCCCAGCATTTT. Translation: CASSYSARDHQPQHF.

The chain joins TRBV20-1 to TRBJ1-2; D gene ambiguous. The V end was cut by 0 bases, the J end by 8 bases, with 7 bases between. The CDR3 covers 11 residues. CDR1 is DFQATT and CDR2 is SNEGSKA in the germline V gene (reference sequence). CDR3 residues: CSARDQGGYTF. In DNA, the CDR3 is TGCAGTGCTAGAGATCAAGGGGGCTACACCTTC.

The gene calls are TRBV5-1 and TRBJ2-5, with TRBD2 matching 13 bases. CDR1 is SGHRS, CDR2 YFSETQ, per germline. Trimming removed 4 bases from V and 3 bases from J; junction bases left unmatched: 3. The CDR3 is 15 amino acids. As DNA, the CDR3 is TGCGCCAGCAGCGCGGGACTAGCGGGGAAAGAGACCCAGTACTTC. Protein product: CASSAGLAGKETQYF. Full variable domain (outside the CDR3, taken from reference TRBV5-1 and TRBJ2-5): KAGVTQTPRYLIKTRGQQVTLSCSPISGHRSVSWYQQTPGQGLQFLFEYFSETQRNKGNFPGRFSGRQFSNSRSEMNVSTLELGDSALYLCASSAGLAGKETQYFGPGTRLLVL.

This clone was observed a single time. The chain has TRBV11-2 and TRBJ1-1; 8 bases are shared with TRBD1. The germline V gene encodes CDR1 SGHAT and CDR2 FQNNGV. The length of the CDR3 is 17 residues. Trimming took 1 base from V and 5 from J; bases not matched to a gene: 12. The CDR3 DNA follows: TGTGCCAGCAGCTTAGCTATCCAGGGGGCAAGGGGTACTGAAGCTTTCTTT. This sequence encodes CASSLAIQGARGTEAFF.